The rows below give T cell receptor beta chains drawn from one sample of a study of T cells after yellow fever vaccination. From the 5' RACE reads, TCRdb called clonotypes with MiXCR, one entry per CDR3 protein. The repertoire includes just under 600,000 distinct CDR3 sequences, about 13% of them detected once, and about 14% sits in the top ten. Sequenced here: PBMCs, sampled on the day of the yellow fever booster vaccination. All receptors come from a young man who received the YFV17D yellow fever vaccine. Both conserved end residues are part of each CDR3. Each record gives: V gene, D gene, J gene, clone size, CDR3 DNA, CDR3 protein. D genes are given only for firm matches. Not all rows give a size; the values are once, few, many and, for expanded clones, a class.

V: TRBV24-1
D: TRBD1
J: TRBJ2-3
size: NA
DNA: TGTGCCACCAGTGATCGCCCGACAGGGGTCGATACGCAGTATTTT
CDR3: CATSDRPTGVDTQYF

V: TRBV5-1
D: NA
J: TRBJ1-1
size: many
DNA: TGCGCCAGCAGCTTGGGTCCGGCCGCGACTGAAGCTTTCTTT
CDR3: CASSLGPAATEAFF

V: TRBV7-2
D: NA
J: TRBJ2-4
size: few
DNA: TGTGCCAGCAGCTCCCTGGGGGCCACGGCGGCCAAAAACATTCAGTACTTC
CDR3: CASSSLGATAAKNIQYF

V: TRBV2
D: TRBD2
J: TRBJ2-3
size: few
DNA: TGTGCCAGCAGTGTTCTAGCGGGGACAGATACGCAGTATTTT
CDR3: CASSVLAGTDTQYF

V: TRBV6-5
D: TRBD1
J: TRBJ2-2
size: few
DNA: TGTGCCAGCAATTCGACAGGGCTAACCGGGGAGCTGTTTTTT
CDR3: CASNSTGLTGELFF

V: TRBV6-2/TRBV6-3
D: NA
J: TRBJ2-4
size: NA
DNA: TGTGCCAGCAGTTACGGCTATCGGGGACAATTGAGACACATTCAGTACTTC
CDR3: CASSYGYRGQLRHIQYF

V: TRBV27
D: TRBD1
J: TRBJ1-3
size: NA
DNA: TGTGCCAGCAGTTTCTACTATACTCGACAGGGGGCGGCCGGAAACACCATATATTTT
CDR3: CASSFYYTRQGAAGNTIYF

V: TRBV20-1
D: NA
J: TRBJ2-3
size: NA
DNA: TGCAGTGCTAGAGATTCGGGCATAACTTTCACAGATACGCAGTATTTT
CDR3: CSARDSGITFTDTQYF

V: TRBV6-1
D: TRBD1
J: TRBJ1-1
size: NA
DNA: TGTGCCAGCAGTCGAGGGACAGGGGCCATTTTGAACACTGAAGCTTTCTTT
CDR3: CASSRGTGAILNTEAFF

V: TRBV28
D: NA
J: TRBJ1-2
size: NA
DNA: TGTGCCAGCAGTTCACCGGGGAAAGGGCAACCTTCTCACTATGGCTACACCTTC
CDR3: CASSSPGKGQPSHYGYTF

V: TRBV19
D: TRBD1
J: TRBJ2-1
size: many
DNA: TGTGCCAGTAGAGGGGCCCGGGACAGGGGTTCCGATGAGCAGTTCTTC
CDR3: CASRGARDRGSDEQFF

V: TRBV7-2
D: TRBD1
J: TRBJ1-6
size: NA
DNA: TGTGCCAGCAGCCAACGGGGACAGGGGACTAATTCACCCCTCCACTTT
CDR3: CASSQRGQGTNSPLHF

V: TRBV20-1
D: TRBD2
J: TRBJ2-7
size: few
DNA: TGCAGTGCTAGATCTGGACTAGCGGGAGCCTACGAGCAGTACTTC
CDR3: CSARSGLAGAYEQYF

V: TRBV15
D: NA
J: TRBJ2-5
size: NA
DNA: TGTGCCACCAGCATTTCACTCAATGACCAAGAGACCCAGTACTTC
CDR3: CATSISLNDQETQYF

V: TRBV10-3
D: TRBD1
J: TRBJ2-1
size: NA
DNA: TGTGCCATCAACGAGCTAAACAGGGGGCCCCCAACCTACAATGAGCAGTTCTTC
CDR3: CAINELNRGPPTYNEQFF

V: TRBV4-2
D: TRBD1
J: TRBJ1-6
size: NA
DNA: TGTGCCAGCAGCCAAGTCGGCGGGACAGGGGATTCACCCCTCCACTTT
CDR3: CASSQVGGTGDSPLHF

V: TRBV5-1
D: TRBD1
J: TRBJ2-1
size: NA
DNA: TGCGCCAGCAGCTTTACGGGACAGGGGAGTGATGAGCAGTTCTTC
CDR3: CASSFTGQGSDEQFF

V: TRBV19
D: NA
J: TRBJ2-2
size: NA
DNA: TGTGCCAGTAGTATAAGCAGTCAGGGGATCACCGGGGAGCTGTTTTTT
CDR3: CASSISSQGITGELFF

V: TRBV7-2
D: NA
J: TRBJ1-2
size: NA
DNA: TGTGCCAGCAGCTTAGCGCAGATGGGGGCGGTGGCTAACTATGGCTACACCTTC
CDR3: CASSLAQMGAVANYGYTF

V: TRBV25-1
D: TRBD2
J: TRBJ2-1
size: NA
DNA: TGTGCCAGCAGTTCAGGCGGGAGCGCCCTGGATGAGCAGTTCTTC
CDR3: CASSSGGSALDEQFF

V: TRBV2
D: NA
J: TRBJ2-2
size: few
DNA: TGTGCCAGCAGTGAAAGAGGAGTCACCGGGGAGCTGTTTTTT
CDR3: CASSERGVTGELFF

V: TRBV25-1
D: NA
J: TRBJ2-2
size: NA
DNA: TGTGCCACCCAGGGGTCCGCGAACACCGGGGAGCTGTTTTTT
CDR3: CATQGSANTGELFF

V: TRBV5-6
D: NA
J: TRBJ2-1
size: NA
DNA: TGTGCCAGCAGACGACAGTTCAACAATGAGCAGTTCTTC
CDR3: CASRRQFNNEQFF

V: TRBV11-2
D: TRBD2
J: TRBJ2-7
size: few
DNA: TGTGCCAGCAGCTTAGAACAGTGGACTAGCGGGAGCTTGAACTTC
CDR3: CASSLEQWTSGSLNF

V: TRBV6-5
D: NA
J: TRBJ2-7
size: few
DNA: TGTGCCAGCAGTTACTCGAGACAGCCCGGATACGAGCAGTACTTC
CDR3: CASSYSRQPGYEQYF

V: TRBV4-2
D: NA
J: TRBJ2-5
size: few
DNA: TGTGCCAGCAGCCAAGACCCCTTAGGACAGCACCAAGAGACCCAGTACTTC
CDR3: CASSQDPLGQHQETQYF

V: TRBV7-2
D: NA
J: TRBJ2-7
size: NA
DNA: TGTGCCAGCAGCTTCGGGACCTGGTACGAGCAGTACTTC
CDR3: CASSFGTWYEQYF

V: TRBV11-2
D: NA
J: TRBJ2-2
size: few
DNA: TGTGCCAGCGCAAGCCTAGGACCAACCGGGGAGCTGTTTTTT
CDR3: CASASLGPTGELFF

V: TRBV7-2
D: NA
J: TRBJ2-5
size: few
DNA: TGTGCCAACAGCTCCCTTGATTATTTTGAGACCCAGTACTTC
CDR3: CANSSLDYFETQYF

V: TRBV20-1
D: TRBD2
J: TRBJ2-7
size: NA
DNA: TGCAGTGCTACTGGGACTAGCGGGAGTCTCGAGCAGTACTTC
CDR3: CSATGTSGSLEQYF

V: TRBV6-5
D: NA
J: TRBJ1-5
size: few
DNA: TGTGCCAGCAGTTACTCCCCCCCTGGCGTCAATCAGCCCCAGCATTTT
CDR3: CASSYSPPGVNQPQHF

V: TRBV12-3/TRBV12-4
D: TRBD2
J: TRBJ2-1
size: NA
DNA: TGTGCCAGCAGTTTTCGAGGCGGGAGATCCTACAATGAGCAGTTCTTC
CDR3: CASSFRGGRSYNEQFF

V: TRBV11-2
D: NA
J: TRBJ2-1
size: NA
DNA: TGTGCCAGCAGCTTAGGAGTTTTGGTCAATGAGCAGTTCTTC
CDR3: CASSLGVLVNEQFF

V: TRBV10-3
D: TRBD2
J: TRBJ2-7
size: once
DNA: TGTGCCATCAGGACTAGCGGGAGGGAGAGCTCCTACGAGCAGTACTTC
CDR3: CAIRTSGRESSYEQYF

V: TRBV28
D: NA
J: TRBJ2-4
size: few
DNA: TGTGCCAGCAGTGCCCACATACAGGTCCCCAAAAACATTCAGTACTTC
CDR3: CASSAHIQVPKNIQYF

V: TRBV30
D: TRBD1
J: TRBJ1-5
size: few
DNA: TGTGCCTGGGGGACAGACACCAGCAATCAGCCCCAGCATTTT
CDR3: CAWGTDTSNQPQHF

V: TRBV20-1
D: NA
J: TRBJ2-5
size: NA
DNA: TGCAGTGCTAGAGATTCCCAGGACCCAGAGACCCAGTACTTC
CDR3: CSARDSQDPETQYF

V: TRBV18
D: TRBD2
J: TRBJ2-7
size: few
DNA: TGTGCCAGCTCACCCCCGACTAGCGGATCCTACGAGCAGTACTTC
CDR3: CASSPPTSGSYEQYF

V: TRBV6-2/TRBV6-3
D: NA
J: TRBJ1-6
size: few
DNA: TGTGCCAGCAGTTACGGGCCGGAACGAATTTCACCCCTCCACTTT
CDR3: CASSYGPERISPLHF

V: TRBV7-2
D: TRBD2
J: TRBJ2-1
size: many
DNA: TGTGCCAGCAGCCGCCAATCGCGGGGGGCCTACAATGAGCAGTTCTTC
CDR3: CASSRQSRGAYNEQFF

V: TRBV15
D: NA
J: TRBJ1-4
size: few
DNA: TGTGCCACCAGCAGAGATGCCGTGTCGGTAATCTTGTTTTTT
CDR3: CATSRDAVSVILFF

V: TRBV19
D: NA
J: TRBJ1-5
size: few
DNA: TGTGCCAGTAGAGAGGACCCTTTGCAGCCCCAGCATTTT
CDR3: CASREDPLQPQHF

V: TRBV27
D: NA
J: TRBJ1-2
size: NA
DNA: TGTGCCAGCAGTTTATCGGCAAGAAACTATGGCTACACCTTC
CDR3: CASSLSARNYGYTF

V: TRBV7-8
D: TRBD1
J: TRBJ2-1
size: few
DNA: TGTGCCAGCAGCTTAGGAAGGACAGGGTGGGATGAGCAGTTCTTC
CDR3: CASSLGRTGWDEQFF

V: TRBV15
D: TRBD1
J: TRBJ2-4
size: few
DNA: TGTGCCACCAGCACAGACAGGGGCTCAGGCGACATTCAGTACTTC
CDR3: CATSTDRGSGDIQYF

V: TRBV7-8
D: NA
J: TRBJ2-1
size: few
DNA: TGTGCCAGCAAGAGCAGGGGCTCTGGTGAGCAGTTCTTC
CDR3: CASKSRGSGEQFF

V: TRBV7-2
D: NA
J: TRBJ2-7
size: NA
DNA: TGTGCCAGCAGCCGGGACTCATACTACGAGCAGTACTTC
CDR3: CASSRDSYYEQYF

V: TRBV7-9
D: TRBD2
J: TRBJ2-3
size: NA
DNA: TGTGCCAGCAGCTGGGTACTAGCGTCTCCCGGGAGAGATACGCAGTATTTT
CDR3: CASSWVLASPGRDTQYF

V: TRBV7-8
D: TRBD1
J: TRBJ1-4
size: NA
DNA: TGTGCCAGCAGCTGGGGACAGGGAGCAACTAATGAAAAACTGTTTTTT
CDR3: CASSWGQGATNEKLFF

V: TRBV10-3
D: NA
J: TRBJ2-7
size: many
DNA: TGTGCCATCACTTCCGGGGTTGACAACGAGCAGTACTTC
CDR3: CAITSGVDNEQYF

V: TRBV28
D: TRBD2
J: TRBJ2-7
size: NA
DNA: TGTGCCAGCAAAGCGGGAGGGCCTTACGAGCAGTACTTC
CDR3: CASKAGGPYEQYF

V: TRBV6-5
D: TRBD1
J: TRBJ2-2
size: NA
DNA: TGTGCCAGCAGTACTCGTGGGACAGCCTTCACCGGGGAGCTGTATTTT
CDR3: CASSTRGTAFTGELYF

V: TRBV18
D: TRBD1
J: TRBJ2-7
size: few
DNA: TGTGCCAGCTCACCCCCCACGACAGGGAGCTACGAGCAGTACTTC
CDR3: CASSPPTTGSYEQYF

V: TRBV30
D: NA
J: TRBJ2-1
size: NA
DNA: TGTGCCTGGAGCCCCGTCTATGAGCAGTTCTTC
CDR3: CAWSPVYEQFF

V: TRBV5-1
D: TRBD1
J: TRBJ2-5
size: NA
DNA: TGCGCCAGCAGCTTCCTGGGACAGACCGATATTGAGACCCAGTACTTC
CDR3: CASSFLGQTDIETQYF

V: TRBV14
D: TRBD2
J: TRBJ2-3
size: few
DNA: TGTGCCAGCAGCCAGCCGGGACTAGCCCCAGATACGCAGTATTTT
CDR3: CASSQPGLAPDTQYF

V: TRBV2
D: TRBD2
J: TRBJ2-2
size: NA
DNA: TGTGCCACCACTGGTGGGGACTATCTCCCCGGGGAGCTGTTTTTT
CDR3: CATTGGDYLPGELFF

V: TRBV29-1
D: NA
J: TRBJ2-7
size: NA
DNA: TGCAGCGGGGGGGAATGGGCCTACGAGCAGTACTTC
CDR3: CSGGEWAYEQYF